Listed below are T cell receptor beta chains from one sample, sequenced in a study of blood T cell repertoires in COVID-19. The table came from immunoSEQ multiplex PCR; TCRdb's copy has only in-frame clones and leaves some out. The top ten clones hold approximately 2.5% of a sample with approximately 180,000 clones, 89% of them seen once. The sample taken for sequencing was PBMCs or T cells enriched from blood (not recorded which). The receptors shown here come from a woman aged 40 to 50 with acute COVID-19. CDR3s include the opening cysteine and the closing phenylalanine or tryptophan. The D gene is left open where the match is weak. Clone size is not always given. Where it is, it says once, few, many or a class for expanded clones.

v_call	d_call	j_call	clone_size	cdr3_length	cdr3_aa	cdr3_nt
TRBV6-6	TRBD2	TRBJ2-4	-	19	CASSPTGLAGEGAKNIQYF	TGTGCCAGCAGTCCAACGGGACTAGCGGGAGAGGGAGCCAAAAACATTCAGTACTTC
TRBV11-2	TRBD2	TRBJ2-2	-	15	CASSLGLAGTGELFF	TGTGCCAGCAGCTTAGGACTAGCGGGAACCGGGGAGCTGTTTTTT
TRBV21-1	-	TRBJ2-6	-	18	CASSKGSTGASGANVLTF	TGTGCCAGCAGCAAAGGGAGTACAGGCGCCTCTGGGGCCAACGTCCTGACTTTC
TRBV5-5	TRBD1	TRBJ1-2	-	15	CASSSPDRGRFGYTF	TGTGCCAGCAGCTCCCCAGACAGGGGGAGGTTTGGCTACACCTTC
TRBV2	-	TRBJ1-4	-	13	CASSEGRGEKLFF	TGTGCCAGCAGTGAGGGGAGGGGTGAAAAACTGTTTTTT
TRBV2	-	TRBJ2-2	-	14	CASSVRENTGELFF	TGTGCCAGCAGTGTCCGGGAGAACACCGGGGAGCTGTTTTTT
TRBV18	-	TRBJ2-3	once	14	CASSRQNSPDTQYF	TGTGCCAGCTCCCGACAGAACAGCCCAGATACGCAGTATTTT
TRBV28	TRBD2	TRBJ2-7	-	15	CASRPQLAGAHEQYF	TGTGCCAGCAGACCTCAACTAGCGGGAGCTCACGAGCAGTACTTC
TRBV14	TRBD1	TRBJ2-3	-	19	CASSQSSPGQGAPTDTQYF	TGTGCCAGCAGCCAGTCGTCCCCGGGACAGGGTGCCCCCACAGATACGCAGTATTTT
TRBV2	-	TRBJ1-4	-	12	CASRARNEKLFF	TGTGCCAGCAGGGCCAGAAATGAAAAACTGTTTTTT
TRBV20-1	-	TRBJ1-2	-	11	CSASAEGGYTF	TGCAGTGCTAGTGCGGAGGGTGGCTACACCTTC
TRBV27	TRBD2	TRBJ2-7	-	15	CASSLLSGRAGEQYF	TGTGCCAGCAGTTTATTGAGCGGGAGGGCCGGGGAGCAGTACTTC
TRBV6-6	-	TRBJ2-7	-	15	CASSYSGGFSYEQYF	TGTGCCAGCAGTTACTCTGGGGGGTTCTCCTACGAGCAGTACTTC
TRBV2	-	TRBJ1-6	-	17	CASSDLKGLAYNSPLHF	TGTGCCAGCAGTGACTTAAAAGGACTAGCCTATAATTCACCCCTCCACTTT
TRBV28	TRBD1	TRBJ1-6	-	15	CASRGQGQGNSPLHF	TGTGCCAGCAGGGGTCAGGGACAGGGTAATTCACCCCTCCACTTT
TRBV6-5	-	TRBJ1-1	-	15	CASSYPRLERTEAFF	TGTGCCAGCAGTTACCCTCGACTTGAACGGACTGAAGCTTTCTTT